The following is a T cell receptor beta chain sequence with its context. Trimming stripped 0 bases from V and 6 bases from J, with 6 bases between. This CDR3 contains 12 residues. Per the germline V gene, CDR1 is SGHNT and CDR2 is YYREEE (reference sequence). This entry comes from a study of blood T cell repertoires in COVID-19. Across the study: PBMCs, B-cell-depleted T cells, or T cells provided the cDNA or gDNA that made up the material.

Original processing notes: Reference gene primer amplification yielded estimated nucleated cell counts. The data were produced by immunoSEQ multiplex PCR, yet TCRdb's version contains in-frame clones alone and is incomplete. V, J and clone size reflect that table, while D and trimming were determined from the DNA. The repertoire holds about 210,000 clones, with 80% to 85% as singletons. The chain joins TRBV5-4 to TRBJ1-2, with D possibly TRBD1 on 5 matching bases. The sequence was obtained from a woman in her 70s with COVID-19, enrolled during active disease. The source material was peripheral blood. This CDR3 is CASSLDRHGYTF. Written as DNA, the CDR3 is TGTGCCAGCAGCTTGGACAGGCATGGCTACACCTTC.